This section outlines one T cell receptor (beta chain) sequence together with its context. The antigen remains unidentified. The sample originates from a study of shared clonotypes between healthy human individuals. Germline V CDR1 and CDR2: MNHEY, SMNVEV (reference sequence). V was cut by 5 bases and J by 4 bases, with 9 bases left in between. This CDR3 is 12 amino acids long. This table comes from immunoSEQ multiplex PCR, and its TCRdb copy is limited to in-frame clones, with some not included. The data contain 400,000 to 500,000 clones, 79% of them singletons. Study conclusions and caveats: Genetic and exposure-history diversity was limited by the few donors. The expectation was that sequencing depth would affect clonotype sharing among donors.

This chain joins TRBV27 and TRBJ2-7; D is perhaps TRBD1 or TRBD2 (6 bases each). The receptor was derived from a woman aged 40 to 50 in good health. Some clones in this sample may be carry-over from other donors' samples. Material: PBMCs. CDR3 sequence (DNA): TGTGCCAGCAGTAAAGGGGGGTACGAGCAGTACTTC. Residues: CASSKGGYEQYF.